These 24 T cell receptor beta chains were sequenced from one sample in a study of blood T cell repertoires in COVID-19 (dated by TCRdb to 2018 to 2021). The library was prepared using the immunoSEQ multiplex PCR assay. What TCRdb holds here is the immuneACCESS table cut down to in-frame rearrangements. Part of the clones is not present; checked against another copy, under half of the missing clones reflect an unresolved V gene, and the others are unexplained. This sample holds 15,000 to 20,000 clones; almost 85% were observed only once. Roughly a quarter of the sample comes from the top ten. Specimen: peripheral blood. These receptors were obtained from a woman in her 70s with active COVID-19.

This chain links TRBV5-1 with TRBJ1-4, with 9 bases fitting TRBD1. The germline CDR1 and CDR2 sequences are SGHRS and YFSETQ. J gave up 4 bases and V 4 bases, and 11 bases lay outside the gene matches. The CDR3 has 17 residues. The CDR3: CASSPGGQGGRNEKLFF. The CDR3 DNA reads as TGCGCCAGCAGCCCGGGGGGACAGGGAGGGCGTAATGAAAAACTGTTTTTT.

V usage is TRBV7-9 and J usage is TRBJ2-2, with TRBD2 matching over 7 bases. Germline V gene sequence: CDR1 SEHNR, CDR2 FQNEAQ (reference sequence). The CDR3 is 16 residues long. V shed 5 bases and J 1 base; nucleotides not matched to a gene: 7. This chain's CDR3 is CASSPGGKENTGELFF. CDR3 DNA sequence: TGTGCCAGCAGCCCCGGGGGGAAAGAGAACACCGGGGAGCTGTTTTTT.

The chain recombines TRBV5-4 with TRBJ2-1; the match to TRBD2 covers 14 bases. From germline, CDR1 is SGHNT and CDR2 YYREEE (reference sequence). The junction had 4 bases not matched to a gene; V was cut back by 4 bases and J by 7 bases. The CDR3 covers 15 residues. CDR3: CASSQTSGRANEQFF. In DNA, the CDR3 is TGTGCCAGCAGCCAGACTAGCGGGAGGGCTAATGAGCAGTTCTTC.

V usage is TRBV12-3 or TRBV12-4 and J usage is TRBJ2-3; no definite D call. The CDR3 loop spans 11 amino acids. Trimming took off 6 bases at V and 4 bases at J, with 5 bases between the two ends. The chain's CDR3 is CASSNSDTQYF. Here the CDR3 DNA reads TGTGCCAGCAGCAACTCAGATACGCAGTATTTT.

DNA of the CDR3: TGTGCCAGCAGCTCCGGGACTAGCGGAATCTACGAGCAGTACTTC. Translation gives CASSSGTSGIYEQYF. The chain links TRBV7-6 to TRBJ2-7, with 11 bases that match TRBD2. CDR3 length: 15 amino acids. Per germline, CDR1 SGHVS and CDR2 FNYEAQ. The V segment lost 4 bases and the J segment 3 bases; nucleotides outside the gene matches: 5.

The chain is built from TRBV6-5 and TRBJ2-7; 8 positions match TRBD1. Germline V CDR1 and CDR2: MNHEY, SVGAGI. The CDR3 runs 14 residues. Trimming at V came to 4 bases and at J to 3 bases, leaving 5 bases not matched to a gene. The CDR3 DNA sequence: TGTGCCAGCAGTTTTTCGACAGGGGACTACGAGCAGTACTTC. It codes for CASSFSTGDYEQYF.

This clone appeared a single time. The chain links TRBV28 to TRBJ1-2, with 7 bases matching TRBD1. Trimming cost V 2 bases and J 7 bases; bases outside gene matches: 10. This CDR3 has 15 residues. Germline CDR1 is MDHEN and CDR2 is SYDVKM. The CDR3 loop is CASSLRQTGPGGYTF. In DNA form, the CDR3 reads TGTGCCAGCAGTTTACGTCAGACAGGGCCGGGTGGCTACACCTTC.

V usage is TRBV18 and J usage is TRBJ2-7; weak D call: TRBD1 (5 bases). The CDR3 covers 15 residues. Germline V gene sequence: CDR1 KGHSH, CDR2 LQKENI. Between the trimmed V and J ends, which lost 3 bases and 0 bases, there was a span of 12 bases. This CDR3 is CASSPLARDSYEQYF. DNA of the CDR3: TGTGCCAGCTCACCCCTCGCCAGGGACTCCTACGAGCAGTACTTC.

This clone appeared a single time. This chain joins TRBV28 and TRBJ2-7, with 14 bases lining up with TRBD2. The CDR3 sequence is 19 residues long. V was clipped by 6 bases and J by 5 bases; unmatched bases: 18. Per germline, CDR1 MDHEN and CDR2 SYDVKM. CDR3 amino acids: CASSGQGPAGTSGRNEQYF. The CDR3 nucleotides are TGTGCCAGCAGCGGACAGGGGCCCGCCGGGACTAGCGGGAGAAACGAGCAGTACTTC.

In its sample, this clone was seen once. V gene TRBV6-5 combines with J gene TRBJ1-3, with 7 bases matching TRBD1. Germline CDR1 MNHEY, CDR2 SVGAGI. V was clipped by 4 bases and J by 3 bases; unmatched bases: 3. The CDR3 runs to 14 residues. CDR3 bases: TGTGCCAGCAGTTTCGGGACAGTTGGAAACACCATATATTTT. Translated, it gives CASSFGTVGNTIYF.

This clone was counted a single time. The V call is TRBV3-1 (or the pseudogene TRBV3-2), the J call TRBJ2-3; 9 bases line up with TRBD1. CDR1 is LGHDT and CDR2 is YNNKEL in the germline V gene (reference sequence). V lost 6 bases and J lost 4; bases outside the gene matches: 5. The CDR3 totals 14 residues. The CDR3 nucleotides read TGTGCCAGCAGAAACCGGGACAGGGCAGATACGCAGTATTTT. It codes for CASRNRDRADTQYF.

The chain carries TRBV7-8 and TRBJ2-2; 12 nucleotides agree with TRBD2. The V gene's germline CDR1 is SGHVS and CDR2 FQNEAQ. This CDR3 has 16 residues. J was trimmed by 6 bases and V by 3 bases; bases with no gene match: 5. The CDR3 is CASSLTSGSVSGELFF. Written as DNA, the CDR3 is TGTGCCAGCAGCTTGACTAGCGGGAGTGTCTCCGGGGAGCTGTTTTTT. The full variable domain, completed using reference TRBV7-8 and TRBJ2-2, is GAGVSQSPRYKVAKRGQDVALRCDPISGHVSLFWYQQALGQGPEFLTYFQNEAQLDKSGLPSDRFFAERPEGSVSTLKIQRTQQEDSAVYLCASSLTSGSVSGELFFGEGSRLTVL.

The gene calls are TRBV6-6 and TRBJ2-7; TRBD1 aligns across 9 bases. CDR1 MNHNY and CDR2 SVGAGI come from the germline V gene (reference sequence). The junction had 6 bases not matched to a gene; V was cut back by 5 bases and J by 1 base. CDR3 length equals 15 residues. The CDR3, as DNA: TGTGCCAGCAGTCCCGGGACAGGGTTTTCCTACGAGCAGTACTTC. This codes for CASSPGTGFSYEQYF.

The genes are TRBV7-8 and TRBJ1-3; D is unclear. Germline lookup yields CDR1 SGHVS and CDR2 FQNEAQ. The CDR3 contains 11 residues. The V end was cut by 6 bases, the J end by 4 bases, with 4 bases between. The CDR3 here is CASSSGNTIYF. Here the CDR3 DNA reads TGTGCCAGCAGTTCAGGAAACACCATATATTTT.

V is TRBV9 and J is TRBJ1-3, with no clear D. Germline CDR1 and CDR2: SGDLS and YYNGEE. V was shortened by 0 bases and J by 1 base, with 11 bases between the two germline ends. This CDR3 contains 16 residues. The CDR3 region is CASSVVEGWSGNTIYF. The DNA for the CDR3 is TGTGCCAGCAGCGTAGTAGAGGGATGGTCTGGAAACACCATATATTTT. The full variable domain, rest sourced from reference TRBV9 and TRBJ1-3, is DSGVTQTPKHLITATGQRVTLRCSPRSGDLSVYWYQQSLDQGLQFLIQYYNGEERAKGNILERFSAQQFPDLHSELNLSSLELGDSALYFCASSVVEGWSGNTIYFGEGSWLTVV.

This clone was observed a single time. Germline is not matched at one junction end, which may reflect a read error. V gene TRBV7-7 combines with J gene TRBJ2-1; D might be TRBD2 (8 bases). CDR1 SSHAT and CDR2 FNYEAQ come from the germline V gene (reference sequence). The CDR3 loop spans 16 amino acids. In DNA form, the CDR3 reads TGTGCTAGCAGCGCAGGGGGAGCGGGAGCCTACAATGAGCAGTTCTTC. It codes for CASSAGGAGAYNEQFF.

CDR3 sequence (DNA): TGTGCCAGCAGCTTGAGTGATAGCAATCAGCCCCAGCATTTT. It encodes CASSLSDSNQPQHF. The rearrangement joins TRBV11-2 to TRBJ1-5; D gene unclear. Trimming pared 3 bases from V and 0 bases from J, leaving 6 bases between. This CDR3 comprises 14 residues. Germline-derived CDR1 and CDR2 are SGHAT and FQNNGV.

The chain's CDR3 is CASSEAGQPNSPLHF. In nucleotides, the CDR3 is TGTGCCAGCAGTGAAGCAGGACAGCCGAATTCACCCCTCCACTTT. The rearrangement joins TRBV25-1 to TRBJ1-6; the D gene is possibly TRBD1 (6 bases). The germline V gene encodes CDR1 MGHDK and CDR2 SYGVNS. This CDR3 has 15 residues. V was trimmed by 2 bases and J by 7 bases, leaving 12 bases between them.

The CDR3 protein is CASSSTGTDTQYF. The CDR3 nucleotides read TGTGCCAGCAGCAGTACAGGTACAGATACGCAGTATTTT. This chain connects TRBV5-4 to TRBJ2-3; a possible D gene is TRBD1 (5 bases). Trimming took off 4 bases at V and 3 bases at J, with 9 bases between the two ends. The CDR3 consists of 13 residues. Germline V lookup: CDR1 SGHNT, CDR2 YYREEE (reference sequence).

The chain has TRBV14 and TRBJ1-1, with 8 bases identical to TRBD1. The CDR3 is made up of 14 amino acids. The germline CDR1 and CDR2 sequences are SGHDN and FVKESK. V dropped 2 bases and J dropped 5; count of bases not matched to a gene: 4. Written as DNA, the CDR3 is TGTGCCAGCAGCCAAAACAGGGGGAGGACTGAAGCTTTCTTT. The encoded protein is CASSQNRGRTEAFF.

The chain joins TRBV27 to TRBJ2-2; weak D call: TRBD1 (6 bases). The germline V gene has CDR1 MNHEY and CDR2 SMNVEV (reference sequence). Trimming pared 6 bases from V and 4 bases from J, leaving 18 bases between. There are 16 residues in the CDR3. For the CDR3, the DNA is TGTGCCAGCAGCAGGAATCAGGGGCGAGTCACCGGGGAGCTGTTTTTT. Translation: CASSRNQGRVTGELFF.

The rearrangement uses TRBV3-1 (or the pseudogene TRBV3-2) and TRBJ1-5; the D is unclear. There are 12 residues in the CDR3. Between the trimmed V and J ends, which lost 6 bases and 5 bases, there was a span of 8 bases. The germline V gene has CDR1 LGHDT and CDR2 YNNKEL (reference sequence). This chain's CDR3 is CASSLLDQPQHF. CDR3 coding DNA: TGTGCCAGCAGTTTACTGGATCAGCCCCAGCATTTT.

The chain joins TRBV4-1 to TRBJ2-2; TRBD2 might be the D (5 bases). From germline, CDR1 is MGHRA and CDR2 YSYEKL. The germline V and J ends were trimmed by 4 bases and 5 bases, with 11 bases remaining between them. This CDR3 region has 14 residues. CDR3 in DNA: TGCGCCAGCAGCCCGGCCCAGCGGACCGGGGAGCTGTTTTTT. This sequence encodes CASSPAQRTGELFF.

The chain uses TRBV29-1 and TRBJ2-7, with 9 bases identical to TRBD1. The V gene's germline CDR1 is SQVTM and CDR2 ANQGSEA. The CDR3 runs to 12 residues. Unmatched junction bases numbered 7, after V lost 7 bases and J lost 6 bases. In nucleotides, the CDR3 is TGCAGCGCCGGGACAGGGAGAAGCGAGCAGTACTTC. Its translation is CSAGTGRSEQYF.